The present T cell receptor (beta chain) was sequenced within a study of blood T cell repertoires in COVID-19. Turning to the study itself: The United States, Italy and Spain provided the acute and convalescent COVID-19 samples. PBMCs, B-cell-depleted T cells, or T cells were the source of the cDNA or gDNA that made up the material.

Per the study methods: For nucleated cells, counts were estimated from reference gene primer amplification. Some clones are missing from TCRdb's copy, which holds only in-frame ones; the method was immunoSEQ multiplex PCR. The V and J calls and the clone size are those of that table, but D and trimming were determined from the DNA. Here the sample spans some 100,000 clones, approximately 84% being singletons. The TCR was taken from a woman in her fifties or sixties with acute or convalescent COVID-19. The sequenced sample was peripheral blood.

The CDR3 is CASSVDRGETQYF. CDR3 in DNA: TGTGCCAGCAGCGTAGACCGCGGCGAGACCCAGTACTTC. The rearrangement uses TRBV9 and TRBJ2-5, with D uncertain. Germline V gives CDR1 SGDLS, CDR2 YYNGEE. V was clipped by 0 bases and J by 5 bases, with 8 bases between them. CDR3 size: 13 residues.